This T cell receptor beta chain was found in a study of shared clonotypes between healthy human individuals. Turning to the study itself: The plates for each donor numbered three CD4 naive, three CD4 memory, two CD8 naive and one CD8 memory.

CDR3 size: 16 residues. From germline, CDR1 is MNHNY and CDR2 SVGAGI (reference sequence). With V trimmed by 7 bases and J by 2 bases, 10 bases remained unmatched. Assay execution proceeded at the deep level. Profiling relied on immunoSEQ multiplex PCR, and the TCRdb table lists in-frame clones only, not all of them. This sample has some 1.5 million clones, with more than 95% found just once. The donors, healthy adults who were HIV-negative, had experienced no recent acute infections or vaccinations. The sample comprised naive CD4+ T cells sorted from blood. Subset indicated: CD45RA+ positively selected. This chain uses TRBV6-6 with TRBJ2-7, with 11 bases lining up with TRBD1. This receptor was obtained from a young man in good health. CDR3 coding DNA: TGTGCCAGCACCCGACGTCCGGGACAGGGGGCCTACGAGCAGTACTTC. Its protein product is CASTRRPGQGAYEQYF.